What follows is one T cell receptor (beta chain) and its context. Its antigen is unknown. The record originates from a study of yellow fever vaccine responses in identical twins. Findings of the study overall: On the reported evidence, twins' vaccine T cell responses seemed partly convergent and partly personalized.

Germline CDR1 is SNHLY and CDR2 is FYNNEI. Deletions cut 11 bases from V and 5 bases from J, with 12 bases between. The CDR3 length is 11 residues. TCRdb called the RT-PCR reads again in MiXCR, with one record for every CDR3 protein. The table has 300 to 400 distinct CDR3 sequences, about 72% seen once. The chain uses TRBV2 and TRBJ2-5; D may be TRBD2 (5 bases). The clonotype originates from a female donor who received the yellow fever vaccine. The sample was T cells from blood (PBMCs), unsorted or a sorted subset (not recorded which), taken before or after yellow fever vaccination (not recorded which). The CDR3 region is CARSLGETQYF. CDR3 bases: TGTGCCCGGTCACTAGGCGAGACCCAGTACTTC.